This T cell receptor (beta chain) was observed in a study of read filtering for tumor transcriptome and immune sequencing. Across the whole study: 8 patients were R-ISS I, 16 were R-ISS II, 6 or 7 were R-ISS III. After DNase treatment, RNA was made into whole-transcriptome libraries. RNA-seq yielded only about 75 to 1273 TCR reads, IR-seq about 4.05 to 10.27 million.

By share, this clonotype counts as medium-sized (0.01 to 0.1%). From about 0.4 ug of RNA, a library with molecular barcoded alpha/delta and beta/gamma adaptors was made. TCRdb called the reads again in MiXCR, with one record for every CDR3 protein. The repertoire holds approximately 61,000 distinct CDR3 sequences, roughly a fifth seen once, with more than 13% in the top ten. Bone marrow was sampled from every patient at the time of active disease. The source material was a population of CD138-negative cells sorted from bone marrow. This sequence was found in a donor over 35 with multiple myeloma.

CDR3 nucleotide sequence: TGCAGCGTTGTCAGGACAGGGGTTAATGAGCAGTTCTTC. It encodes CSVVRTGVNEQFF. The chain links TRBV29-1 to TRBJ2-1; TRBD1 matches at 9 bases. There are 13 residues in the CDR3. Looked up from germline, CDR1 is SQVTM and CDR2 is ANQGSEA. V lost 4 bases and J lost 7; bases outside the gene matches: 5.